This T cell receptor beta chain was identified during a study of control samples from healthy donors and cancer patients. The trim removed 7 bases at V and 8 bases at J, leaving 8 bases unmatched. The germline CDR1 and CDR2 sequences are MNHNY and SVGAGI (reference sequence). CDR3 length: 13 amino acids. Clones were sequenced by immunoSEQ multiplex PCR, and TCRdb holds only the in-frame ones, with some missing. The sample includes 140,000 to 150,000 clones, about 91% of them seen just once. The clonotype was recovered from a man aged 25-45 years in good health. Sequences were obtained from blood. V usage is TRBV6-6 and J usage is TRBJ1-2; 9 nucleotides align to TRBD1. CDR3 sequence (DNA): TGTGCCAGCACCTGGGACAGGGCCGGGGGCTACACCTTC. Amino acids: CASTWDRAGGYTF.